This T cell receptor beta chain was captured by sequencing in a study of blood T cell repertoires in COVID-19. Profiling relied on immunoSEQ multiplex PCR, and the TCRdb table lists in-frame clones only, not all of them. The sample carries around 200,000 clones, about 87% recorded once. The sequencing input was PBMCs or T cells enriched from blood (not recorded which). This receptor was taken from a woman aged 25 to 39 who had recovered from COVID-19.

The CDR3 nucleotides read TGTGCCAGCGGCCCGGGACAGAGGGCGAACACTGAAGCTTTCTTT. Protein: CASGPGQRANTEAFF. The chain combines TRBV2 with TRBJ1-1, with TRBD1 matching 7 bases. CDR1 and CDR2 from the germline V gene are SNHLY and FYNNEI. The junction had 10 bases not matched to a gene; V was cut back by 8 bases and J by 1 base. The CDR3 runs to 15 residues.